This T cell receptor beta chain came from a study of T cell responses to AZD1222 COVID-19 vaccine. Sequencing was performed with immunoSEQ multiplex PCR; in TCRdb, only in-frame clones are kept and a portion is missing. The table lists roughly 150,000 clones, 80% to 90% of them singletons. Trimming took off 0 bases at V and 4 bases at J, with 5 bases between the two ends. The V gene's germline CDR1 is SGHDT and CDR2 YYEEEE. CDR3 length equals 13 residues. This TCR came from an adult in good health. This sequence joins TRBV5-6 and TRBJ1-5; D not resolved. The material was peripheral blood, obtained on day 0 of AZD1222 vaccination. CDR3 coding DNA: TGTGCCAGCAGCTTGGCTCGGAATCAGCCCCAGCATTTT. Protein product: CASSLARNQPQHF.